A single sample gave rise to the 5 T cell receptor beta chains below, sequenced in a study of regulatory T cells in long-lasting Graves disease. Stated time point: persistent/refractory GD, antithyroid drugs over 5 years with positive TRAb. Generation of the TCR library employed RNA extracted from PBMCs. TCR beta libraries were built with iRepertoire HTBI primers and Arm-PCR of CDR3 regions. TCRdb re-analysed the multiplex PCR reads in MiXCR, keeping a single row per CDR3 protein. The sample comprises approximately 500,000 distinct CDR3 sequences, about a fifth of which are singletons, and 7% to 9% rests with the top ten. The sample here was peripheral blood mononuclear cells (PBMCs), taken when the disease was refractory, from a patient treated with antithyroid drugs. These receptor sequences come from a female donor with Graves disease.

The genes are TRBV5-1 and TRBJ1-4; unclear D gene. Germline loops: CDR1 SGHRS, CDR2 YFSETQ. Between the trimmed V and J ends, which lost 2 bases and 3 bases, there was a span of 11 bases. The CDR3 loop spans 15 amino acids. The CDR3 loop reads CASSLGGPPNEKLFF. CDR3 DNA sequence: TGCGCCAGCAGCTTAGGCGGACCGCCTAATGAAAAACTGTTTTTT.

This clonotype was recorded a few times. The chain has TRBV19 and TRBJ2-3; no firm D call. This CDR3 contains 13 residues. The germline V and J ends were trimmed by 3 bases and 4 bases, with 8 bases remaining between them. Germline CDR1 is LNHDA and CDR2 is SQIVND (reference sequence). DNA of the CDR3: TGTGCCAGTAGTATTGGCGACGCAGATACGCAGTATTTT. Translating gives CASSIGDADTQYF.

This clonotype was detected ten times or more. The chain recombines TRBV2 with TRBJ2-7, with 12 bases that match TRBD2. The CDR3 runs 13 residues. Germline CDR1 reads SNHLY; CDR2 reads FYNNEI. V trimming: 6 bases; J trimming: 7 bases; junction bases outside the gene matches: 4. The chain's CDR3 is CASSIGTSGEQYF. The CDR3 DNA sequence: TGTGCCAGCAGCATCGGGACTAGCGGGGAGCAGTACTTC.

This clonotype was observed at least ten times. The chain uses TRBV20-1 and TRBJ2-5, with TRBD2 as a possible D gene (6 bases). The V end lost 2 bases, the J end lost 14 bases, and 18 bases lay between the germline ends. Per germline, CDR1 DFQATT and CDR2 SNEGSKA (reference sequence). The CDR3 runs to 12 residues. CDR3 bases: TGCAGTGCTAGACAGGGTGGGACTGCTTTATACTTC. This codes for CSARQGGTALYF.

There are a few counts of this clonotype. The rearrangement uses TRBV6-1 and TRBJ1-1, with D hard to call. The CDR3 sequence is 14 residues long. CDR1 and CDR2 from the germline V gene are MNHNS and SASEGT. V dropped 5 bases and J dropped 4 bases, with 14 bases sitting between them. As DNA, the CDR3 is TGTGCCAGCAGTAAGGGCCGCTTAGGCACTGAAGCTTTCTTT. Encoded protein: CASSKGRLGTEAFF.